Given below is one T cell receptor (beta chain) in context. The data are from a study of blood T cell repertoires in COVID-19. The CDR3 is made up of 16 amino acids. The germline CDR1 and CDR2 sequences are GTSNPN and SVGIG (reference sequence). Trimming removed 0 bases from V and 4 bases from J, with 15 bases in between. Assay used: immunoSEQ multiplex PCR; TCRdb lists only in-frame clones, some missing. The table records some 260,000 clones, about 80% of them present only once. The source material was peripheral blood. The rearrangement links TRBV30 to TRBJ2-2; D is possibly TRBD1 (5 bases). The receptor comes from an elderly man with acute or convalescent COVID-19. In DNA, the CDR3 is TGTGCCTGGAGTGTCAGCCGGGCACAGGTCACCGGGGAGCTGTTTTTT. It codes for CAWSVSRAQVTGELFF.